This T cell receptor beta chain was obtained from a study of blood T cell repertoires in COVID-19. Looking at the study overall: The cDNA or gDNA used as material had been derived from T cells, B-cell-depleted T cells, or PBMCs.

This CDR3 comprises 18 residues. Germline V CDR1 and CDR2: SGHTA, FQGNSA. V lost 1 base to trimming and J lost 3 bases; unmatched junction nucleotides: 13. Method: immunoSEQ multiplex PCR; TCRdb's copy keeps in-frame clones and lacks some. The profile shows 300,000 to 500,000 clones, 88% of them singletons. The specimen sequenced was PBMCs or T cells enriched from blood (not recorded which). The receptor comes from a woman in her thirties or forties with acute COVID-19. The V and J genes are TRBV7-2 and TRBJ2-3; 7 bases are shared with TRBD2. The CDR3 spells CASSLGPLTSSVTDTQYF. The CDR3 DNA follows: TGTGCCAGCAGCTTAGGCCCCCTGACTAGCTCGGTTACAGATACGCAGTATTTT. Filled out from reference TRBV7-2 and TRBJ2-3, the complete variable domain reads GAGVSQSPSNKVTEKGKDVELRCDPISGHTALYWYRQSLGQGLEFLIYFQGNSAPDKSGLPSDRFSAERTGGSVSTLTIQRTQQEDSAVYLCASSLGPLTSSVTDTQYFGPGTRLTVL.